The 13 T cell receptor beta chains given below trace back to one sample, sequenced in a study of T cell clones after liver transplantation. TCRdb's copy holds only in-frame clones and misses some; the assay was immunoSEQ multiplex PCR. The data contain about 71,000 clones, 75% to 85% of them singletons. The sequenced sample was CD4+ T cells from blood, obtained 12 months after liver transplant. These receptor sequences come from a human patient who received a liver transplant. Some T cells may have originated in the graft donor.

V is TRBV11-2 and J is TRBJ2-1; maybe TRBD2 (5 bases). This CDR3 comprises 14 residues. The germline V gene has CDR1 SGHAT and CDR2 FQNNGV. V was trimmed by 2 bases and J by 6 bases, leaving 11 bases between them. CDR3 sequence reads: CASSLSGARNEQFF. CDR3 DNA sequence: TGTGCCAGCAGCTTAAGCGGCGCCCGCAATGAGCAGTTCTTC.

The chain combines TRBV29-1 with TRBJ1-1, with D possibly being TRBD1 (6 bases). The germline V gene encodes CDR1 SQVTM and CDR2 ANQGSEA. The CDR3 is 12 amino acids. With 7 bases removed from V and 1 base from J, the gap between germline ends came to 10 bases. The CDR3 sequence is CSAQGSNTEAFF. The CDR3, as DNA: TGCAGCGCCCAGGGGTCGAACACTGAAGCTTTCTTT.

V gene TRBV30 combines with J gene TRBJ1-4; 7 positions match TRBD1. Germline V gives CDR1 GTSNPN, CDR2 SVGIG (reference sequence). CDR3 size: 14 residues. V shed 4 bases and J 7 bases; nucleotides not matched to a gene: 9. CDR3 in DNA: TGTGCCTGGAACCCAGACAGGGTCGGTGAAAAACTGTTTTTT. This gives the protein CAWNPDRVGEKLFF. The whole variable domain, filled in from reference TRBV30 and TRBJ1-4, reads SQTIHQWPATLVQPVGSPLSLECTVEGTSNPNLYWYRQAAGRGLQLLFYSVGIGQISSEVPQNLSASRPQDRQFILSSKKLLLSDSGFYLCAWNPDRVGEKLFFGSGTQLSVL.

The J gene is TRBJ1-1, the V gene TRBV28; 12 bases agree with TRBD1. The V segment lost 2 bases and the J segment 7 bases; nucleotides outside the gene matches: 5. Germline V CDR1 and CDR2: MDHEN, SYDVKM. The CDR3 has 15 residues. CDR3 bases: TGTGCCAGCAGTTTACAGGGACAGGGGGCTGTTGAAGCTTTCTTT. The encoded protein is CASSLQGQGAVEAFF.

The chain joins TRBV6-6 to TRBJ1-1; TRBD1 is a possible D gene (5 bases). V was pared by 5 bases and J by 10 bases, with 20 bases between. CDR3 length: 14 amino acids. The germline CDR1 and CDR2 sequences are MNHNY and SVGAGI (reference sequence). CDR3 in DNA: TGTGCCAGCAGTCCTACCAGGGTCGGAGGGATAGCTTTCTTT. This translates into CASSPTRVGGIAFF.

This chain connects TRBV4-1 to TRBJ1-5; D remains ambiguous. CDR1 and CDR2 (germline): MGHRA, YSYEKL. Trimming removed 4 bases from V and 5 bases from J, with 12 bases in between. This CDR3 has 14 amino acids. The CDR3 loop is CASSPSDPYQPQHF. The CDR3 region has the DNA TGCGCCAGCAGCCCGTCGGACCCATATCAGCCCCAGCATTTT.

This clone was counted only a few times. The chain carries TRBV27 and TRBJ2-7, with 9 bases that match TRBD1. The CDR3 is 15 amino acids. V lost 5 bases, J lost 6 bases, and 11 bases stayed unmatched. Germline assignment: CDR1 MNHEY and CDR2 SMNVEV (reference sequence). CDR3 sequence (DNA): TGTGCCAGCAGTCCACAGGGGGCCCTTTTGGGCGAGCAGTACTTC. Translated: CASSPQGALLGEQYF.

The gene calls are TRBV7-9 and TRBJ1-2; TRBD1 agrees at 10 bases. Unmatched junction bases numbered 11, after V lost 6 bases and J lost 10 bases. The V gene's germline CDR1 is SEHNR and CDR2 FQNEAQ (reference sequence). CDR3 length: 14 residues. The CDR3 DNA sequence: TGTGCCAGCAGTCCGCGGGACAGGGGCGTTTTCTACACCTTC. Translated, it gives CASSPRDRGVFYTF.

The chain couples TRBV9 to TRBJ2-3; D unresolved. CDR1 is SGDLS, CDR2 YYNGEE, per germline. Trimming took off 2 bases at V and 0 bases at J, with 7 bases between the two ends. The CDR3 loop spans 14 amino acids. CDR3 sequence (DNA): TGTGCCAGCAGCGTGTCCCTGAGCACAGATACGCAGTATTTT. It yields the protein CASSVSLSTDTQYF.

This chain uses TRBV18 with TRBJ2-7, with 7 bases aligning to TRBD1. This CDR3 is built from 14 residues. V lost 5 bases, J lost 1 base, and 5 bases stayed unmatched. CDR1 and CDR2 from the germline V gene are KGHSH and LQKENI. The CDR3 protein is CASSSYRGSYEQYF. The CDR3, as DNA: TGTGCCAGCTCATCCTACAGGGGATCCTACGAGCAGTACTTC.

The CDR3 is CASSTREGAFQKQFF. CDR3 sequence (DNA): TGTGCCAGCAGCACGAGGGAGGGGGCTTTTCAAAAGCAGTTCTTC. The chain combines TRBV21-1 with TRBJ2-1. TRBV21-1 is a pseudogene segment. CDR3 length: 15 residues.

The chain links TRBV10-1 to TRBJ1-2, with a tentative D call TRBD1 (5 bases). The CDR3 is 13 amino acids. V was clipped by 5 bases and J by 3 bases, with 10 bases between them. Per germline, CDR1 WNHNN and CDR2 SYGVQD (reference sequence). The CDR3 region has the DNA TGCGCCAGCAGTTCCGGGACCCACTATGGCTACACCTTC. Protein product: CASSSGTHYGYTF.

The CDR3: CASSPPGLAGGADTQYF. The CDR3 DNA reads as TGTGCCAGCAGCCCGCCGGGACTAGCGGGAGGGGCGGATACGCAGTATTTT. The J gene is TRBJ2-3, the V gene TRBV11-3; TRBD2 aligns across 16 bases. CDR1 and CDR2 from the germline V gene are SGHNT and YENEEA. The CDR3 is 17 residues long. The V and J ends lost 5 bases and 6 bases, in that order; junction bases with no gene match: 8.